These T cell receptor beta chains were read from a single sample in a study of T cells of healthy individuals. TCRdb reprocessed the 5' RACE reads via MiXCR and lists one record per CDR3 protein. The sample holds tens of thousands of distinct CDR3 sequences, around 15% seen once. All receptors derive from a human donor in good health. Each CDR3 is given with its conserved first and last residue. Each record gives: V gene, J gene, CDR3 length, D gene, CDR3 protein. A D gene is named only where the DNA matches it firmly.

v_call: TRBV6-2/TRBV6-3
j_call: TRBJ2-3
cdr3_length: 16
d_call: .
cdr3_aa: CASSYGVQRSADTQYF

v_call: TRBV12-3/TRBV12-4
j_call: TRBJ1-2
cdr3_length: 13
d_call: .
cdr3_aa: CASSLKGDYGYTF

v_call: TRBV5-1
j_call: TRBJ2-5
cdr3_length: 15
d_call: .
cdr3_aa: CASSPEGVRQETQYF

v_call: TRBV2
j_call: TRBJ1-5
cdr3_length: 15
d_call: .
cdr3_aa: CASSEGGWDNQPQHF

v_call: TRBV19
j_call: TRBJ2-2
cdr3_length: 16
d_call: TRBD2
cdr3_aa: CASSIVAGDGTGELFF

v_call: TRBV9
j_call: TRBJ2-2
cdr3_length: 16
d_call: TRBD2
cdr3_aa: CASSETSGVVTGELFF

v_call: TRBV20-1
j_call: TRBJ1-5
cdr3_length: 13
d_call: .
cdr3_aa: CSATTQQGQPQHF

v_call: TRBV4-1
j_call: TRBJ2-2
cdr3_length: 16
d_call: .
cdr3_aa: CASSQVLGGPTGELFF

v_call: TRBV9
j_call: TRBJ1-1
cdr3_length: 15
d_call: .
cdr3_aa: CASSVGTALNTEAFF

v_call: TRBV29-1
j_call: TRBJ2-2
cdr3_length: 15
d_call: TRBD2
cdr3_aa: CSVDSGSGSSGELFF

v_call: TRBV7-9
j_call: TRBJ2-1
cdr3_length: 14
d_call: .
cdr3_aa: CASSGRLVRDEQFF

v_call: TRBV5-1
j_call: TRBJ2-7
cdr3_length: 14
d_call: TRBD1
cdr3_aa: CASSLAGGIDEQYF

v_call: TRBV7-6
j_call: TRBJ2-2
cdr3_length: 14
d_call: .
cdr3_aa: CASSLAENTGELFF

v_call: TRBV30
j_call: TRBJ2-5
cdr3_length: 14
d_call: .
cdr3_aa: CAWTDSNPRETQYF

v_call: TRBV27
j_call: TRBJ2-5
cdr3_length: 15
d_call: .
cdr3_aa: CASSSTRYDQETQYF

v_call: TRBV27
j_call: TRBJ2-1
cdr3_length: 13
d_call: .
cdr3_aa: CASSLGVLGPRFF

v_call: TRBV10-2
j_call: TRBJ2-1
cdr3_length: 12
d_call: .
cdr3_aa: CASSESVNEQFF

v_call: TRBV7-2
j_call: TRBJ2-2
cdr3_length: 15
d_call: TRBD2
cdr3_aa: CASSLVGGGTGELFF

v_call: TRBV24-1
j_call: TRBJ1-5
cdr3_length: 14
d_call: .
cdr3_aa: CATSDSNSNQPQHF

v_call: TRBV20-1
j_call: TRBJ2-5
cdr3_length: 14
d_call: .
cdr3_aa: CSAPISGTQETQYF

v_call: TRBV9
j_call: TRBJ2-1
cdr3_length: 16
d_call: .
cdr3_aa: CASSGGGGTSYNEQFF